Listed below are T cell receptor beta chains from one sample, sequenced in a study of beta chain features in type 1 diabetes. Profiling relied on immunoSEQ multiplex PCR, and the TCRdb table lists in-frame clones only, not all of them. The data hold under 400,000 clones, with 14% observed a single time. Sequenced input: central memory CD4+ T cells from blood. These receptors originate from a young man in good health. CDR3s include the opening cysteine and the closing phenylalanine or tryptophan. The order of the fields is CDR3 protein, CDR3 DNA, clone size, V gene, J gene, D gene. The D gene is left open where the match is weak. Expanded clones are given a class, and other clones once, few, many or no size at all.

CDR3: CAWSVGDYGYTF; DNA: TGTGCCTGGAGTGTTGGGGACTATGGCTACACCTTC; size: .; V: TRBV30; J: TRBJ1-2; D: .
CDR3: CASSFLGRTGNTEAFF; DNA: TGTGCCAGCAGTTTCCTAGGGCGGACAGGGAACACTGAAGCTTTCTTT; size: .; V: TRBV27; J: TRBJ1-1; D: TRBD1
CDR3: CASSTGTGRVYF; DNA: TGTGCCAGCAGTACTGGGACAGGGAGAGTGTATTTT; size: few; V: TRBV2; J: TRBJ2-3; D: TRBD1
CDR3: CASSARQGFQETQYF; DNA: TGTGCCAGCAGCGCCCGGCAGGGTTTCCAAGAGACCCAGTACTTC; size: few; V: TRBV11-3; J: TRBJ2-5; D: .
CDR3: CASSLTPSNSPLHF; DNA: TGTGCCAGCAGCTTAACCCCCTCAAATTCACCCCTCCACTTT; size: few; V: TRBV11-3; J: TRBJ1-6; D: .
CDR3: CASKISTDTQYF; DNA: TGTGCCAGCAAAATAAGCACAGATACGCAGTATTTT; size: few; V: TRBV28; J: TRBJ2-3; D: .
CDR3: CASSIPPSNTEAFF; DNA: TGTGCCAGTAGTATCCCCCCCTCGAACACTGAAGCTTTCTTT; size: many; V: TRBV19; J: TRBJ1-1; D: .
CDR3: CASSPRTPNEQYF; DNA: TGTGCCAGCAGCCCTAGGACCCCCAACGAGCAGTACTTC; size: .; V: TRBV5-4; J: TRBJ2-7; D: .
CDR3: CASSSLGTVTDTQYF; DNA: TGTGCCAGCAGTAGCCTCGGGACAGTAACAGATACGCAGTATTTT; size: .; V: TRBV6-5; J: TRBJ2-3; D: TRBD1
CDR3: CASSGLGAGTQYF; DNA: TGTGCCAGCAGTGGGCTAGGGGCGGGGACCCAGTACTTC; size: .; V: TRBV2; J: TRBJ2-5; D: .
CDR3: CASSKAFGQTNTEAFF; DNA: TGTGCCAGTAGTAAGGCTTTCGGGCAGACAAACACTGAAGCTTTCTTT; size: .; V: TRBV19; J: TRBJ1-1; D: .
CDR3: CASSLAREGGYTF; DNA: TGTGCCAGCAGCTTGGCCAGGGAGGGTGGCTACACCTTC; size: .; V: TRBV7-2; J: TRBJ1-2; D: .
CDR3: CSAAEPTGGTTYRTDTQYF; DNA: TGCAGCGCCGCCGAGCCTACCGGGGGGACTACCTACCGCACAGATACGCAGTATTTT; size: .; V: TRBV29-1; J: TRBJ2-3; D: TRBD2
CDR3: CASSPAGREAFF; DNA: TGTGCCAGCAGCCCAGCCGGCCGAGAAGCTTTCTTT; size: .; V: TRBV7-2; J: TRBJ1-1; D: .
CDR3: CASSLAGDNSPLHF; DNA: TGTGCCAGCAGCTTAGCTGGGGACAATTCACCCCTCCACTTT; size: .; V: TRBV7-2; J: TRBJ1-6; D: .
CDR3: CASSTRRGLYGYTF; DNA: TGTGCCAGCAGTACCAGACGGGGGCTCTATGGCTACACCTTC; size: few; V: TRBV6-5; J: TRBJ1-2; D: .
CDR3: CASSVGPGRNTEAFF; DNA: TGTGCCAGCAGCGTAGGTCCGGGGCGGAACACTGAAGCTTTCTTT; size: .; V: TRBV9; J: TRBJ1-1; D: .
CDR3: CASSQQTGGRQETQYF; DNA: TGCGCCAGCAGCCAGCAAACAGGGGGCCGGCAAGAGACCCAGTACTTC; size: few; V: TRBV23-1; J: TRBJ2-5; D: TRBD1
CDR3: CASSLSSLTNYGYTF; DNA: TGTGCCAGCAGCTTAAGCTCATTGACTAACTATGGCTACACCTTC; size: .; V: TRBV7-2; J: TRBJ1-2; D: .
CDR3: CASSYPGPYNEQFF; DNA: TGTGCCAGCAGCTACCCGGGACCTTACAATGAGCAGTTCTTC; size: .; V: TRBV5-4; J: TRBJ2-1; D: .
CDR3: CASGDRGPWALHF; DNA: TGTGCCAGCGGGGACAGGGGACCTTGGGCCCTCCACTTT; size: .; V: TRBV6-4; J: TRBJ1-6; D: TRBD1
CDR3: CASSPLVEGYTGELFF; DNA: TGTGCCAGCAGCCCTCTAGTGGAGGGGTACACCGGGGAGCTGTTTTTT; size: many; V: TRBV4-2; J: TRBJ2-2; D: .
CDR3: CASRPHPGGNQPQHF; DNA: TGTGCCAGCAGACCCCATCCCGGGGGGAATCAGCCCCAGCATTTT; size: .; V: TRBV6-5; J: TRBJ1-5; D: .
CDR3: CASQGQANTGELFF; DNA: TGTGCCAGCCAGGGACAGGCTAACACCGGGGAGCTGTTTTTT; size: .; V: TRBV18; J: TRBJ2-2; D: TRBD1
CDR3: CASSLASKWGGEETQYF; DNA: TGTGCCAGCAGCTTAGCGTCCAAATGGGGGGGGGAAGAGACCCAGTACTTC; size: few; V: TRBV7-6; J: TRBJ2-5; D: TRBD2
CDR3: CASSPVQANTEAFF; DNA: TGCGCCAGCAGCCCTGTACAGGCGAACACTGAAGCTTTCTTT; size: few; V: TRBV4-1; J: TRBJ1-1; D: .
CDR3: CASSSGLASPKNIQYF; DNA: TGTGCCAGCAGCTCGGGACTAGCGTCACCCAAAAACATTCAGTACTTC; size: few; V: TRBV5-4; J: TRBJ2-4; D: TRBD2
CDR3: CASSYRQSYGYTF; DNA: TGTGCCAGCAGTTACCGCCAGAGCTATGGCTACACCTTC; size: few; V: TRBV6-5; J: TRBJ1-2; D: .
CDR3: CAWSVSGGAETQYF; DNA: TGTGCCTGGAGTGTATCAGGGGGAGCGGAGACCCAGTACTTC; size: .; V: TRBV30; J: TRBJ2-5; D: TRBD1
CDR3: CAWVRVRVAGYNEQFF; DNA: TGTGCCTGGGTTCGAGTTAGGGTAGCGGGGTACAATGAGCAGTTCTTC; size: many; V: TRBV30; J: TRBJ2-1; D: TRBD2
CDR3: CASSEYLQETQYF; DNA: TGTGCCAGCAGTGAATACCTGCAAGAGACCCAGTACTTC; size: .; V: TRBV2; J: TRBJ2-5; D: .
CDR3: CASSSKTSGRPSYNEQFF; DNA: TGTGCCAGCAGCTCAAAAACTAGCGGGAGGCCCTCCTACAATGAGCAGTTCTTC; size: .; V: TRBV7-2; J: TRBJ2-1; D: TRBD2
CDR3: CASSQDRTLQSEQFF; DNA: TGTGCCAGCAGCCAAGATAGAACCCTCCAGTCCGAGCAGTTCTTC; size: .; V: TRBV4-2; J: TRBJ2-1; D: .
CDR3: CASSQGQNSNQPQHF; DNA: TGTGCCAGCAGTCAGGGACAAAATAGCAATCAGCCCCAGCATTTT; size: .; V: TRBV6-6; J: TRBJ1-5; D: .
CDR3: CASSEEEGTRSTF; DNA: TGTGCCAGCAGTGAAGAGGAGGGGACCCGCAGCACCTTC; size: few; V: TRBV2; J: TRBJ1-2; D: .
CDR3: CAVTGFDGYTF; DNA: TGTGCCGTGACAGGGTTCGATGGCTACACCTTC; size: few; V: TRBV6-5; J: TRBJ1-2; D: TRBD1
CDR3: CARSERVDRNEQFF; DNA: TGTGCCAGAAGTGAACGGGTCGACCGAAATGAGCAGTTCTTC; size: .; V: TRBV25-1; J: TRBJ2-1; D: .
CDR3: CASSPWDRATDTQYF; DNA: TGTGCCAGCAGCCCCTGGGACAGGGCCACAGATACGCAGTATTTT; size: .; V: TRBV7-9; J: TRBJ2-3; D: TRBD1
CDR3: CASSQARYSPTDTQYF; DNA: TGTGCCAGCAGCCAAGCAAGGTACAGCCCGACAGATACGCAGTATTTT; size: .; V: TRBV14; J: TRBJ2-3; D: .
CDR3: CASSPRTSGRAGEQFF; DNA: TGTGCCAGCAGCCCCCGGACTAGCGGGAGGGCCGGTGAGCAGTTCTTC; size: .; V: TRBV5-4; J: TRBJ2-1; D: TRBD2
CDR3: CASSLLGRRNTGELFF; DNA: TGTGCCAGCAGCTTATTAGGACGCAGGAACACCGGGGAGCTGTTTTTT; size: .; V: TRBV5-4; J: TRBJ2-2; D: .
CDR3: CASSRGDAREKLFF; DNA: TGCGCCAGCTCGAGGGGGGACGCTCGTGAAAAACTGTTTTTT; size: few; V: TRBV5-1; J: TRBJ1-4; D: .
CDR3: CASSLQGPYEQYF; DNA: TGTGCCAGCAGCCTTCAGGGACCCTACGAGCAGTACTTC; size: .; V: TRBV5-4; J: TRBJ2-7; D: .
CDR3: CASFLAGADTQYF; DNA: TGTGCCAGCTTCCTAGCGGGAGCAGATACGCAGTATTTT; size: .; V: TRBV6-1; J: TRBJ2-3; D: TRBD2
CDR3: CASSPQGGFYEQYF; DNA: TGTGCCAGCAGCCCCCAGGGGGGTTTCTACGAGCAGTACTTC; size: .; V: TRBV9; J: TRBJ2-7; D: .
CDR3: CASSLDSLTQETQYF; DNA: TGTGCCAGCAGCTTAGACAGCCTTACTCAAGAGACCCAGTACTTC; size: .; V: TRBV7-2; J: TRBJ2-5; D: .
CDR3: CASRGNSGDIYEQYF; DNA: TGTGCCAGCAGGGGGAATAGCGGGGACATCTACGAGCAGTACTTC; size: .; V: TRBV13; J: TRBJ2-7; D: TRBD2